This TCR beta chain was recorded in a study of identifying expanded T cells in peripheral blood. Using immunoSEQ multiplex PCR, the repertoire was profiled, and TCRdb retains in-frame clones only, with some absent. The top ten clones hold around 4.5% of a sample with around 94,000 clones, about 88% of them seen once. During the collection period, no donor immune events like infections were recorded. Germline V gene sequence: CDR1 LNHDA, CDR2 SQIVND (reference sequence). CDR3 length: 15 amino acids. The V end was cut by 3 bases, the J end by 3 bases, with 14 bases between. Study-wide results and caveats: Roughly two-week clone count variance significantly increased as total template count grew. About 1.2 clones differed between technical replicates, versus around 15 and 18 over time.

The sample holds one count of this clone. Antigen unknown. This chain uses TRBV19 with TRBJ1-1; no clear D. Sequencing was done on a sample of blood. This TCR was recovered from a person aged 18-69 years in good health. The CDR3 here is CASSIWGTGDTEAFF. CDR3 coding DNA: TGTGCCAGTAGTATTTGGGGAACGGGTGACACTGAAGCTTTCTTT. The full variable domain, with the rest looked up from reference TRBV19 and TRBJ1-1, is DGGITQSPKYLFRKEGQNVTLSCEQNLNHDAMYWYRQDPGQGLRLIYYSQIVNDFQKGDIAEGYSVSREKKESFPLTVTSAQKNPTAFYLCASSIWGTGDTEAFFGQGTRLTVV.